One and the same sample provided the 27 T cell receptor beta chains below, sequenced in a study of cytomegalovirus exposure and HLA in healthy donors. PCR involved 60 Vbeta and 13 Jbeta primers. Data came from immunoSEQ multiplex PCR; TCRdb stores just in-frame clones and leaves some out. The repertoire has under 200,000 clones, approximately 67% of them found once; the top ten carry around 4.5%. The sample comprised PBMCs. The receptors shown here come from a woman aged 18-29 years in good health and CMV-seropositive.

The CDR3 reads CASSPQVLTGETQYF. The CDR3 DNA follows: TGTGCCAGCTCACCACAAGTCCTTACAGGGGAGACCCAGTACTTC. The chain uses TRBV18 and TRBJ2-5; a weak D match, TRBD1 (6 bases). Germline CDR1 and CDR2: KGHSH and LQKENI. The CDR3 has 15 residues. V lost 1 base to trimming and J lost 5 bases, with 14 bases between them.

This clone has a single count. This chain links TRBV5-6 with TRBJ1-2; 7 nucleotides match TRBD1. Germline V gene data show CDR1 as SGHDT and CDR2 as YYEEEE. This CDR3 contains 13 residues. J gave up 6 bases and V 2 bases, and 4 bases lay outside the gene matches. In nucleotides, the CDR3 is TGTGCCAGCAGCTTTAGAGGGGGCGATGGCTACACCTTC. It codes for CASSFRGGDGYTF. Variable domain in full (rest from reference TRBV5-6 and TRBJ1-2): DAGVTQSPTHLIKTRGQQVTLRCSPKSGHDTVSWYQQALGQGPQFIFQYYEEEERQRGNFPDRFSGHQFPNYSSELNVNALLLGDSALYLCASSFRGGDGYTFGSGTRLTVV.

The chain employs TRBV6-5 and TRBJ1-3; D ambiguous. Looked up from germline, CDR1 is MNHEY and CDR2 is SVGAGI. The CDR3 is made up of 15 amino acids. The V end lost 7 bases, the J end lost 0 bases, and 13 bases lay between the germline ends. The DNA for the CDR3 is TGTGCCAGCAAGGAGGACCGATTCTCTGGAAACACCATATATTTT. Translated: CASKEDRFSGNTIYF.

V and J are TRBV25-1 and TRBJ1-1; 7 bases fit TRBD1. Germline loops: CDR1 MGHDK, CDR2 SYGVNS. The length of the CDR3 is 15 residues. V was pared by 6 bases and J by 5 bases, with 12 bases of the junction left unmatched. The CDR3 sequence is CASRRTGDGPTEAFF. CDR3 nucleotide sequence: TGTGCCAGCAGAAGAACAGGGGACGGTCCGACTGAAGCTTTCTTT. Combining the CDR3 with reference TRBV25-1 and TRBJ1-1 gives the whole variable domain EADIYQTPRYLVIGTGKKITLECSQTMGHDKMYWYQQDPGMELHLIHYSYGVNSTEKGDLSSESTVSRIRTEHFPLTLESARPSHTSQYLCASRRTGDGPTEAFFGQGTRLTVV.

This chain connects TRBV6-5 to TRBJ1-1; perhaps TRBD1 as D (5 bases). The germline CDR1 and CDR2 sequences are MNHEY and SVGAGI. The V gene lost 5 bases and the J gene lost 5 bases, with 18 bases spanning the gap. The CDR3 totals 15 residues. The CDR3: CASSPSEGAQTEAFF. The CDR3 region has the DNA TGTGCCAGCAGTCCCTCGGAAGGGGCGCAGACTGAAGCTTTCTTT.

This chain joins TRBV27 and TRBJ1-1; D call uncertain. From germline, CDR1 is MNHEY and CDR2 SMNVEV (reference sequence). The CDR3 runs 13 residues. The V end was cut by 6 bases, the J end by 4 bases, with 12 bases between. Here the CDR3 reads CASSQSLLTEAFF. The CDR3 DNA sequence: TGTGCCAGCAGCCAAAGTTTACTCACTGAAGCTTTCTTT.

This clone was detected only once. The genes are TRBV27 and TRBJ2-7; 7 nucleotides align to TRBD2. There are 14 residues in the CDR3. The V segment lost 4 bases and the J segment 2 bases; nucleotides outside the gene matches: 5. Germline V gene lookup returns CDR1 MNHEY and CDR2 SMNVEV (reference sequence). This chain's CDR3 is CASSSGLVPYEQYF. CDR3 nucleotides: TGTGCCAGCAGTTCCGGACTAGTCCCCTACGAGCAGTACTTC.

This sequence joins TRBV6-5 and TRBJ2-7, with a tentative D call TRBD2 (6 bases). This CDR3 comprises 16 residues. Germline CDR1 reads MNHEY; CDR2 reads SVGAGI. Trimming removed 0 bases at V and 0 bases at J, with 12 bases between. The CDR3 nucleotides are TGTGCCAGCAGTTACTCGATCGGGGGAGCCTCCTACGAGCAGTACTTC. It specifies CASSYSIGGASYEQYF.

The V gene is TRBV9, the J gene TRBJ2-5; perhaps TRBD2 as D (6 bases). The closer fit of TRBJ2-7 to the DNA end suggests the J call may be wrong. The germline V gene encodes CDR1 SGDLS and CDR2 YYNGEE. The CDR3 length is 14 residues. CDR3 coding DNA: TGTGCCAGCAGCGTCGGACTAAGCTCCTACGAGCAGTACTTC. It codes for CASSVGLSSYEQYF.

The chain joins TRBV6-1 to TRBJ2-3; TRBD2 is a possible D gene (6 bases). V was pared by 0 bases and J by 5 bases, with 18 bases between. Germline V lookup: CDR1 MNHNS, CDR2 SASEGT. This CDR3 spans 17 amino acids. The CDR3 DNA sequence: TGTGCCAGCAGTGAAGCGTGGGGTCCGGGACTTAAAGATACGCAGTATTTT. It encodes CASSEAWGPGLKDTQYF.

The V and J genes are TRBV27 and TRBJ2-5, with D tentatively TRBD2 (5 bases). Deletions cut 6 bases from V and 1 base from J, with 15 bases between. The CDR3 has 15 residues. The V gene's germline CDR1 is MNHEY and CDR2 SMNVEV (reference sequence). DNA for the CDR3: TGTGCCAGCAGACCTGCCTTAGCGTCCCAAGAGACCCAGTACTTC. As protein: CASRPALASQETQYF.

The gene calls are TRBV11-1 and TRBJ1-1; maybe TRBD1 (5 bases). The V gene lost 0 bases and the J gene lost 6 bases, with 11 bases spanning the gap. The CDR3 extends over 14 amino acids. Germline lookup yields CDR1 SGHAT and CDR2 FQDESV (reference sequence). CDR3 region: CASSLAGEGPEAFF. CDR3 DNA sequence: TGTGCCAGCAGCTTAGCTGGGGAGGGACCTGAAGCTTTCTTT.

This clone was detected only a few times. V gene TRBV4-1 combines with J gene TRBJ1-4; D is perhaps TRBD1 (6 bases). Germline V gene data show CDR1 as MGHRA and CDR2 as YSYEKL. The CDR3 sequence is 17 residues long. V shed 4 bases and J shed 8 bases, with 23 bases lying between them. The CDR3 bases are TGCGCCAGCAGCCTGATTCGTACAGGGCTTCTCGGGGAAAAACTGTTTTTT. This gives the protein CASSLIRTGLLGEKLFF.

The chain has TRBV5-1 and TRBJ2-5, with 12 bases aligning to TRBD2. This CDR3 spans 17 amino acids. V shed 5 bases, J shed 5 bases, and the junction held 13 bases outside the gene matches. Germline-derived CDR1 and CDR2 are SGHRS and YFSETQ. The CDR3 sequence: CASRDELAGGFGETQYF. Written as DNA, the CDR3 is TGCGCCAGCAGGGACGAACTAGCGGGAGGTTTTGGGGAGACCCAGTACTTC.

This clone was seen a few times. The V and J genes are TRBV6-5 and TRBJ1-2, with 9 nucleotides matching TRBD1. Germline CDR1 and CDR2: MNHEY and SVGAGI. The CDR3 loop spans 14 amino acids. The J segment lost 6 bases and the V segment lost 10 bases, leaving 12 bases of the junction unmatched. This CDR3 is CATYRGRPSNGYTF. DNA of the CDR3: TGTGCCACCTACAGGGGGCGTCCGTCCAATGGCTACACCTTC.

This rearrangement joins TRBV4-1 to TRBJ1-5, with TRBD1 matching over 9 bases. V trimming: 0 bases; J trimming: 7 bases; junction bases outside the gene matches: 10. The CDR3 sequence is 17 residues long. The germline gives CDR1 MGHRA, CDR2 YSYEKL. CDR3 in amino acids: CASSQDHLTGGDQPQHF. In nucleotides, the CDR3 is TGCGCCAGCAGCCAAGATCATCTCACAGGGGGCGACCAGCCCCAGCATTTT.

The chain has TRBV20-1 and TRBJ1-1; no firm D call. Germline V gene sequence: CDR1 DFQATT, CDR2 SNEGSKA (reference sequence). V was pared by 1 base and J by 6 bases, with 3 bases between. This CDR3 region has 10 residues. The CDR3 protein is CSARGPEAFF. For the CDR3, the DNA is TGCAGTGCTAGAGGGCCTGAAGCTTTCTTT.

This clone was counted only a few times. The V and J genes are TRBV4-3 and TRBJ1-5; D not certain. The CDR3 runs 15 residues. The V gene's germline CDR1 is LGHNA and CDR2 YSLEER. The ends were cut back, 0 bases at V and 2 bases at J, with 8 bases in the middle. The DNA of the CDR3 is TGCGCCAGCAGCCAAGATAAGGGAGGCAATCAGCCCCAGCATTTT. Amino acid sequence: CASSQDKGGNQPQHF.

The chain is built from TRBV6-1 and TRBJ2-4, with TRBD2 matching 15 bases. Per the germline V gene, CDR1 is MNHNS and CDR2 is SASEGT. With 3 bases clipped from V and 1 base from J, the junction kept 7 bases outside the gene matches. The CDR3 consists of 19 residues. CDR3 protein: CASSDWTSGRVTAKNIQYF. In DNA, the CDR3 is TGTGCCAGCAGTGACTGGACTAGCGGGAGGGTTACGGCCAAAAACATTCAGTACTTC.

This CDR3 reads CASSVGTGGHNEQFF. The CDR3 DNA is TGTGCCAGCAGCGTTGGGACAGGGGGTCATAATGAGCAGTTCTTC. This rearrangement joins TRBV7-3 to TRBJ2-1; the match to TRBD1 covers 11 bases. V lost 5 bases, J lost 7 bases, and 7 bases stayed unmatched. The length of the CDR3 is 15 residues. Germline V lookup: CDR1 SGHTA, CDR2 FQGTGA.

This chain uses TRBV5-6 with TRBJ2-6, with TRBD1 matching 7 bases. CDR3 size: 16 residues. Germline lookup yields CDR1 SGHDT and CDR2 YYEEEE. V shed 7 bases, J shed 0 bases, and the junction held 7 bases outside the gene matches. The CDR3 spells CASRQGSLSGANVLTF. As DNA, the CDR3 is TGTGCCAGCCGACAGGGCTCCCTCTCTGGGGCCAACGTCCTGACTTTC.

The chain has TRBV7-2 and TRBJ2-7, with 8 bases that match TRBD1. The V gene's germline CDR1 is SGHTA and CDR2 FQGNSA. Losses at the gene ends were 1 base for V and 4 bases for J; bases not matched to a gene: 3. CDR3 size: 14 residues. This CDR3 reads CASSLDQGAYEQYF. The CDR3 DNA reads TGTGCCAGCAGCTTAGATCAGGGGGCTTACGAGCAGTACTTC. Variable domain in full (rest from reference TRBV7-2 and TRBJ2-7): GAGVSQSPSNKVTEKGKDVELRCDPISGHTALYWYRQSLGQGLEFLIYFQGNSAPDKSGLPSDRFSAERTGGSVSTLTIQRTQQEDSAVYLCASSLDQGAYEQYFGPGTRLTVT.

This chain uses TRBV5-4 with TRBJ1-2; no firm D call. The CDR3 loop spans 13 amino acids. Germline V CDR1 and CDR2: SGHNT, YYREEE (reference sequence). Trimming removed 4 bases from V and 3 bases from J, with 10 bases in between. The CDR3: CASSLGRYYGYTF. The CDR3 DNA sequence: TGTGCCAGCAGCCTGGGGAGGTACTATGGCTACACCTTC.

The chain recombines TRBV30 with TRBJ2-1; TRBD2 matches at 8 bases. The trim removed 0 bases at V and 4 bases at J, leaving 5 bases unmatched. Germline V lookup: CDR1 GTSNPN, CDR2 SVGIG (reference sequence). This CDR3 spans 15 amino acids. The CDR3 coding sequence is TGTGCCTGGAGTGTTGAACTAGCGGTATACAATGAGCAGTTCTTC. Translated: CAWSVELAVYNEQFF.

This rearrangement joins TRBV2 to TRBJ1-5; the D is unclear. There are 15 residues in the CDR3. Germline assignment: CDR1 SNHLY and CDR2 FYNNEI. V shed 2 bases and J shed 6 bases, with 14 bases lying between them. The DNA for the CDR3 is TGTGCCAGCAGTGAACTGGCGGGCTTGAGTCAGCCCCAGCATTTT. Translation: CASSELAGLSQPQHF.

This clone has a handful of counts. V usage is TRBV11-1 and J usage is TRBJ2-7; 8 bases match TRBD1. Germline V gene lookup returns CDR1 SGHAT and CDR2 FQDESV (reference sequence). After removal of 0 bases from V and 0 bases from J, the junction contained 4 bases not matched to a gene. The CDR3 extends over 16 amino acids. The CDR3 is CASSLAPGQASYEQYF. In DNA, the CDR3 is TGTGCCAGCAGCTTAGCTCCGGGACAGGCCTCCTACGAGCAGTACTTC.

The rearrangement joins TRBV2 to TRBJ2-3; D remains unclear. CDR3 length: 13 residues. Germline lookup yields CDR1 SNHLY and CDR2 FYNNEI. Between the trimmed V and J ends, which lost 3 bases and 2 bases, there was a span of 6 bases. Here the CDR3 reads CASSELNTDTQYF. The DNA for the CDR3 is TGTGCCAGCAGTGAGCTAAACACAGATACGCAGTATTTT. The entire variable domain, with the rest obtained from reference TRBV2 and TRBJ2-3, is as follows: EPEVTQTPSHQVTQMGQEVILRCVPISNHLYFYWYRQILGQKVEFLVSFYNNEISEKSEIFDDQFSVERPDGSNFTLKIRSTKLEDSAMYFCASSELNTDTQYFGPGTRLTVL.